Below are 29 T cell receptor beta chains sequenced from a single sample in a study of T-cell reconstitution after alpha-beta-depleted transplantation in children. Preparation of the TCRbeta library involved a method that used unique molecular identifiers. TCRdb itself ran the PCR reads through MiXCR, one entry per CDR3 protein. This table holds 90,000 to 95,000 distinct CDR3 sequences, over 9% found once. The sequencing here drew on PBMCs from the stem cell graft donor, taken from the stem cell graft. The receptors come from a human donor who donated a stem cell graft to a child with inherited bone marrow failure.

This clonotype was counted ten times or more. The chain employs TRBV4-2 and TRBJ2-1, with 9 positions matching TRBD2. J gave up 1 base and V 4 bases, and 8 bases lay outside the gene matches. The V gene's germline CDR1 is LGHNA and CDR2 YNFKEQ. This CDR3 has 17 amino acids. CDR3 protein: CASSPKPLAGSYNEQFF. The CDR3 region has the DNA TGTGCCAGCAGCCCAAAGCCTCTAGCGGGATCCTACAATGAGCAGTTCTTC.

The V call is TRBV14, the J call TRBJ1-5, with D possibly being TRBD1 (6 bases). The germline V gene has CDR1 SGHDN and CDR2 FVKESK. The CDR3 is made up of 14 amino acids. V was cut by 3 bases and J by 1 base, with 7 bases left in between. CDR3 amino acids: CASSQGGSNQPQHF. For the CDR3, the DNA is TGTGCCAGCAGCCAGGGGGGCAGCAATCAGCCCCAGCATTTT. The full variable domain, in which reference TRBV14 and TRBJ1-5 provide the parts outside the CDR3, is EAGVTQFPSHSVIEKGQTVTLRCDPISGHDNLYWYRRVMGKEIKFLLHFVKESKQDESGMPNNRFLAERTGGTYSTLKVQPAELEDSGVYFCASSQGGSNQPQHFGDGTRLSIL.

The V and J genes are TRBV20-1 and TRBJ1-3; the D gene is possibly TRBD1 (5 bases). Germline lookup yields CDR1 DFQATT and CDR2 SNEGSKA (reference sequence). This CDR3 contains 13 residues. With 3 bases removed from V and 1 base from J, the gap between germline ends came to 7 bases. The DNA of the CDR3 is TGCAGTGCTAGGGAGGGGTCTGGAAACACCATATATTTT. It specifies CSAREGSGNTIYF.

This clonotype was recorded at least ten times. In nucleotides, the CDR3 is TGTGCCACCAGTGATGGACAGGGCGATGAAAAACTGTTTTTT. Its translation is CATSDGQGDEKLFF. The chain is built from TRBV24-1 and TRBJ1-4; 8 bases match TRBD1. Losses at the gene ends were 3 bases for V and 6 bases for J; bases not matched to a gene: 2. This CDR3 has 14 amino acids. The germline V gene encodes CDR1 KGHDR and CDR2 SFDVKD.

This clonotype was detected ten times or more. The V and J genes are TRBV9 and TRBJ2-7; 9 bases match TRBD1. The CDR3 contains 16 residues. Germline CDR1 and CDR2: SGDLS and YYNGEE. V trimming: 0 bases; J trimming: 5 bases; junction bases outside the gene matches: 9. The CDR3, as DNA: TGTGCCAGCAGCGTAGCCCTAGGACAGGGGATCAACGAGCAGTACTTC. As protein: CASSVALGQGINEQYF.

CDR3 coding DNA: TGTGCCAGTAGTATCTTAGCGGGGGCGAGCACAGATACGCAGTATTTT. Amino acid sequence: CASSILAGASTDTQYF. The rearrangement uses TRBV19 and TRBJ2-3, with 9 positions matching TRBD2. This CDR3 region has 16 residues. Germline values: CDR1 LNHDA, CDR2 SQIVND (reference sequence). V lost 3 bases, J lost 0 bases, and 4 bases stayed unmatched.

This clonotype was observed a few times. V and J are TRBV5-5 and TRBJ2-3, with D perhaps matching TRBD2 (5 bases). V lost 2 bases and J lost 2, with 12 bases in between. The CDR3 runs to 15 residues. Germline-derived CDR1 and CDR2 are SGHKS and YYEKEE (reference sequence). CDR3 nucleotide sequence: TGTGCCAGCAGCTTTGAAGCGGTCCTCACAGATACGCAGTATTTT. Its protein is CASSFEAVLTDTQYF.

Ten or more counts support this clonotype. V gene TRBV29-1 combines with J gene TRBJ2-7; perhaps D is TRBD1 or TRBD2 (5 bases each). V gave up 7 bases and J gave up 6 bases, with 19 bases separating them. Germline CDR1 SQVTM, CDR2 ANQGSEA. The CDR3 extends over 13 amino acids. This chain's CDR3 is CSASGTGPFEQYF. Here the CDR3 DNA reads TGCAGCGCCTCCGGGACGGGCCCTTTCGAGCAGTACTTC.

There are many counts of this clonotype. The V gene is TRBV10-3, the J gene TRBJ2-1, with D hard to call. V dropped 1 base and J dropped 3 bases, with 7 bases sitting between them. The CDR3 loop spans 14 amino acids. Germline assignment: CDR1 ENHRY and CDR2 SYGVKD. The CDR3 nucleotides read TGTGCCATCAGTGAGTTGGACGGCTACAATGAGCAGTTCTTC. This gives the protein CAISELDGYNEQFF.

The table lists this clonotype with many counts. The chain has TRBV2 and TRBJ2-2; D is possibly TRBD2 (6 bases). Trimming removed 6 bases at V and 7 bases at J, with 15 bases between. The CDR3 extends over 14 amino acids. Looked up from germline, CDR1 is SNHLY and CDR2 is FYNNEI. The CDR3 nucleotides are TGTGCCAGCAGGTCACTAGCATCGTTCGGGGAGCTGTTTTTT. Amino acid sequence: CASRSLASFGELFF.

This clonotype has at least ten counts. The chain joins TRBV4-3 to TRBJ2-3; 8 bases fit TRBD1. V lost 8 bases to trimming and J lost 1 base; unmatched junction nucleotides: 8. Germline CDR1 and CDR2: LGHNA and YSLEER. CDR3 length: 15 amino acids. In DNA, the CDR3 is TGCGCCAGCTCAAGCGTGGACAGGGGCACAGATACGCAGTATTTT. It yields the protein CASSSVDRGTDTQYF.

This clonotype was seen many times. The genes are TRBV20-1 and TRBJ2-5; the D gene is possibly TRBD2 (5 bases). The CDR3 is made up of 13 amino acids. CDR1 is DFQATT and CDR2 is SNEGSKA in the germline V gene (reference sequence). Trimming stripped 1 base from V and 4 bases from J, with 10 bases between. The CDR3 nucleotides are TGCAGTGCTAGAGGAGGACTTTTAGAGACCCAGTACTTC. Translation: CSARGGLLETQYF.

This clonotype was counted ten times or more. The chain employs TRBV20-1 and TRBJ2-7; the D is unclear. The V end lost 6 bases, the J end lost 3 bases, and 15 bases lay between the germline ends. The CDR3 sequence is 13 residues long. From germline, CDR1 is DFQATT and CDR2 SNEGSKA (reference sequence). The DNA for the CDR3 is TGCAGTGCACCCGACGGGCTGAGCTACGAGCAGTACTTC. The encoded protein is CSAPDGLSYEQYF.

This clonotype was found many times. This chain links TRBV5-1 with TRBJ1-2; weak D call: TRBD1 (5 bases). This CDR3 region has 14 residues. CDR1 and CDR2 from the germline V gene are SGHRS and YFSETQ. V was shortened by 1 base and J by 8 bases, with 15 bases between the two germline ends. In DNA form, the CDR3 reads TGCGCCAGCAGCTTGACCGGAGGGGCGCAAGGCTACACCTTC. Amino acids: CASSLTGGAQGYTF. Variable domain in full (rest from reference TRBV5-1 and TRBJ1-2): KAGVTQTPRYLIKTRGQQVTLSCSPISGHRSVSWYQQTPGQGLQFLFEYFSETQRNKGNFPGRFSGRQFSNSRSEMNVSTLELGDSALYLCASSLTGGAQGYTFGSGTRLTVV.

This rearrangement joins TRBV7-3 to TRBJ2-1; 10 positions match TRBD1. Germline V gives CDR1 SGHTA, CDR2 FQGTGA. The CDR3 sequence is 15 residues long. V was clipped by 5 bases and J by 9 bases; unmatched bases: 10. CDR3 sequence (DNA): TGTGCCAGCAGCCGGGGACAGGGGATAGAGGGTGAGCAGTTCTTC. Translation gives CASSRGQGIEGEQFF.

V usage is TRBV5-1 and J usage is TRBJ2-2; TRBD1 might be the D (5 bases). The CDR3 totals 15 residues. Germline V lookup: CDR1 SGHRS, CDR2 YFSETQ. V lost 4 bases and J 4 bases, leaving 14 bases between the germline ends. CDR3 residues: CASSLSDRITGELFF. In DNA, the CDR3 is TGCGCCAGCAGCCTCTCCGACAGAATCACCGGGGAGCTGTTTTTT.

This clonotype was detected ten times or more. The CDR3 spells CASSPQGFEKLFF. The CDR3 DNA follows: TGTGCCAGCAGTCCTCAGGGTTTTGAAAAACTGTTTTTT. The chain employs TRBV25-1 and TRBJ1-4, with D possibly TRBD1 on 5 matching bases. CDR1 MGHDK and CDR2 SYGVNS come from the germline V gene. V was trimmed by 5 bases and J by 7 bases, leaving 11 bases between them. The CDR3 length is 13 residues.

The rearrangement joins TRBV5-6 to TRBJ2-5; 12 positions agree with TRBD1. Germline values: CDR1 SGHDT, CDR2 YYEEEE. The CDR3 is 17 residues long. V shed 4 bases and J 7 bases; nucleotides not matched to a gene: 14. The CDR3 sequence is CASSVGTGGVIFLTQYF. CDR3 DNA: TGTGCCAGCAGCGTTGGGACAGGGGGCGTTATATTTTTGACCCAGTACTTC.

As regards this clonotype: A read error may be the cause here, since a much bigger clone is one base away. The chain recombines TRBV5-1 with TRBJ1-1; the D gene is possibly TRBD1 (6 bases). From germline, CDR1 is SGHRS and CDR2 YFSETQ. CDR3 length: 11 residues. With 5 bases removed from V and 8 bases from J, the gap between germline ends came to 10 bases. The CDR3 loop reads CASRERGEAFF. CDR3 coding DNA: TGCGCCAGCAGAGAGAGGGGGGAAGCTTTCTTT.

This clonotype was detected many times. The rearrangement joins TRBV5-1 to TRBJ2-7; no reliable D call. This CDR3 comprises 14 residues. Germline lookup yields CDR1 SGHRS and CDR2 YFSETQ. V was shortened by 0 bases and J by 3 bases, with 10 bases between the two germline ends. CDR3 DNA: TGCGCCAGCAGCTTGGATGCTGTTTACTACGAGCAGTACTTC. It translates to CASSLDAVYYEQYF.

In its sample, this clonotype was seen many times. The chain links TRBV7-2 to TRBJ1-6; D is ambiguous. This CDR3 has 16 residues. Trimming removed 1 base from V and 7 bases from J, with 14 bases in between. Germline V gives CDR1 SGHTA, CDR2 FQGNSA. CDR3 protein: CASSLGYMGLNSPLHF. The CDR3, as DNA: TGTGCCAGCAGCTTAGGATATATGGGGTTAAATTCACCCCTCCACTTT.

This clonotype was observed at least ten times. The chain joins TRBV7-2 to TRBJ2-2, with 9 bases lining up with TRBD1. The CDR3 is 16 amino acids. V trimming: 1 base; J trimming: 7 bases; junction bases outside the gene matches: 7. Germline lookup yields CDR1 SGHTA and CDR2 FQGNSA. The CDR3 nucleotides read TGTGCCAGCAGCTTAGGAATCGGACAGGGGTTCGGGGAGCTGTTTTTT. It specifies CASSLGIGQGFGELFF.

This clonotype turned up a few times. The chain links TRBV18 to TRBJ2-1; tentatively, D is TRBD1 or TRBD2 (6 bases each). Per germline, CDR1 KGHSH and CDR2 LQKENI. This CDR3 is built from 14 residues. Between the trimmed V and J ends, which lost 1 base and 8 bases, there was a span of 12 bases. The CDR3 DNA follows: TGTGCCAGCTCACCACGTGTAAGGGGGGATGAGCAGTTCTTC. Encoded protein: CASSPRVRGDEQFF. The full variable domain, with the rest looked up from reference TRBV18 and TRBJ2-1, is NAGVMQNPRHLVRRRGQEARLRCSPMKGHSHVYWYRQLPEEGLKFMVYLQKENIIDESGMPKERFSAEFPKEGPSILRIQQVVRGDSAAYFCASSPRVRGDEQFFGPGTRLTVL.

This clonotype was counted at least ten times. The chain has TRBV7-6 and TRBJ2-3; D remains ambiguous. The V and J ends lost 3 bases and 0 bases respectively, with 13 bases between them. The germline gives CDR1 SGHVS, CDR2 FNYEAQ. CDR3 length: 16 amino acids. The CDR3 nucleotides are TGTGCCAGCAGCTTTCCCCGCGACGGAAGCACAGATACGCAGTATTTT. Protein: CASSFPRDGSTDTQYF.

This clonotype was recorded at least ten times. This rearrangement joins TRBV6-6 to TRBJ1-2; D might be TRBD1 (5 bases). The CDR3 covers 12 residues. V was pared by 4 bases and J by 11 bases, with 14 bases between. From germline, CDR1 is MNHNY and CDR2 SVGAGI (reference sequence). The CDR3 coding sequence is TGTGCCAGCAGTTCCCTCCAGGGAAGTTACACCTTC. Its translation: CASSSLQGSYTF.

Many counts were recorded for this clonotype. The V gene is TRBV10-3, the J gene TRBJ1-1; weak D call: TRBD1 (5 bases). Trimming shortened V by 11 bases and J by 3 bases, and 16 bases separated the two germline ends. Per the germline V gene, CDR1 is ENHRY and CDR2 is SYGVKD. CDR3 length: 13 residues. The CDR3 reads CASSVDMYTEAFF. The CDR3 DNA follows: TGTGCCTCATCGGTGGACATGTACACTGAAGCTTTCTTT.

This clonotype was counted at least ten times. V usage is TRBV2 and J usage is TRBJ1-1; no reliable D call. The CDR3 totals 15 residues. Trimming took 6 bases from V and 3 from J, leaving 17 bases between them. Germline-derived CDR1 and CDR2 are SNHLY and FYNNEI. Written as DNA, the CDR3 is TGTGCCAGCAGCGGAACGGGTGACCCAGACACTGAAGCTTTCTTT. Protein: CASSGTGDPDTEAFF. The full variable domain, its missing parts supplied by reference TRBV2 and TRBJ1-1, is EPEVTQTPSHQVTQMGQEVILRCVPISNHLYFYWYRQILGQKVEFLVSFYNNEISEKSEIFDDQFSVERPDGSNFTLKIRSTKLEDSAMYFCASSGTGDPDTEAFFGQGTRLTVV.

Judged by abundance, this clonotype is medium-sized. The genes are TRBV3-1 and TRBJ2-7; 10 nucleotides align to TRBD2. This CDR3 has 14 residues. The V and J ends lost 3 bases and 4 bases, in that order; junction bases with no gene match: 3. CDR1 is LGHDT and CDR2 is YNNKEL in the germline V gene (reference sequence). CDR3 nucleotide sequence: TGTGCCAGCAGCCACCCTAGCGGGAGTTACGAGCAGTACTTC. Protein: CASSHPSGSYEQYF.

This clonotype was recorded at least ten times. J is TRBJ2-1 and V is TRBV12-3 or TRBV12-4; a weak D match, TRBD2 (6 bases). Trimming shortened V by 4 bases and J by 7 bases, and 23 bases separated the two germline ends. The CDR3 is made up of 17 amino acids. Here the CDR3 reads CASSWDRAGRSKNEQFF. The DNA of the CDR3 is TGTGCCAGCAGTTGGGACCGAGCGGGCAGATCGAAAAATGAGCAGTTCTTC.